The present T cell receptor (beta chain) was sequenced within a study of cytomegalovirus exposure and HLA in healthy donors. Germline V gives CDR1 SGHDT, CDR2 YYEEEE. V was shortened by 4 bases and J by 5 bases, with 10 bases between the two germline ends. The CDR3 has 13 amino acids. Some clones are missing from TCRdb's copy, which holds only in-frame ones; the method was immunoSEQ multiplex PCR. The sample holds 160,000 or so clones; about 82% are singletons and the top ten take 2% to 2.5%. The donors were part of the roughly 130-subject validation cohort, which stood apart from the roughly 640-subject first cohort.

The chain combines TRBV5-6 with TRBJ1-5; D unresolved. The TCR comes from a man younger than 40 in good health and CMV-seropositive. The sequenced material came from PBMCs. The CDR3 region has the DNA TGTGCCAGCAGCCGCGGGAGTTATCAGCCCCAGCATTTT. It specifies CASSRGSYQPQHF.